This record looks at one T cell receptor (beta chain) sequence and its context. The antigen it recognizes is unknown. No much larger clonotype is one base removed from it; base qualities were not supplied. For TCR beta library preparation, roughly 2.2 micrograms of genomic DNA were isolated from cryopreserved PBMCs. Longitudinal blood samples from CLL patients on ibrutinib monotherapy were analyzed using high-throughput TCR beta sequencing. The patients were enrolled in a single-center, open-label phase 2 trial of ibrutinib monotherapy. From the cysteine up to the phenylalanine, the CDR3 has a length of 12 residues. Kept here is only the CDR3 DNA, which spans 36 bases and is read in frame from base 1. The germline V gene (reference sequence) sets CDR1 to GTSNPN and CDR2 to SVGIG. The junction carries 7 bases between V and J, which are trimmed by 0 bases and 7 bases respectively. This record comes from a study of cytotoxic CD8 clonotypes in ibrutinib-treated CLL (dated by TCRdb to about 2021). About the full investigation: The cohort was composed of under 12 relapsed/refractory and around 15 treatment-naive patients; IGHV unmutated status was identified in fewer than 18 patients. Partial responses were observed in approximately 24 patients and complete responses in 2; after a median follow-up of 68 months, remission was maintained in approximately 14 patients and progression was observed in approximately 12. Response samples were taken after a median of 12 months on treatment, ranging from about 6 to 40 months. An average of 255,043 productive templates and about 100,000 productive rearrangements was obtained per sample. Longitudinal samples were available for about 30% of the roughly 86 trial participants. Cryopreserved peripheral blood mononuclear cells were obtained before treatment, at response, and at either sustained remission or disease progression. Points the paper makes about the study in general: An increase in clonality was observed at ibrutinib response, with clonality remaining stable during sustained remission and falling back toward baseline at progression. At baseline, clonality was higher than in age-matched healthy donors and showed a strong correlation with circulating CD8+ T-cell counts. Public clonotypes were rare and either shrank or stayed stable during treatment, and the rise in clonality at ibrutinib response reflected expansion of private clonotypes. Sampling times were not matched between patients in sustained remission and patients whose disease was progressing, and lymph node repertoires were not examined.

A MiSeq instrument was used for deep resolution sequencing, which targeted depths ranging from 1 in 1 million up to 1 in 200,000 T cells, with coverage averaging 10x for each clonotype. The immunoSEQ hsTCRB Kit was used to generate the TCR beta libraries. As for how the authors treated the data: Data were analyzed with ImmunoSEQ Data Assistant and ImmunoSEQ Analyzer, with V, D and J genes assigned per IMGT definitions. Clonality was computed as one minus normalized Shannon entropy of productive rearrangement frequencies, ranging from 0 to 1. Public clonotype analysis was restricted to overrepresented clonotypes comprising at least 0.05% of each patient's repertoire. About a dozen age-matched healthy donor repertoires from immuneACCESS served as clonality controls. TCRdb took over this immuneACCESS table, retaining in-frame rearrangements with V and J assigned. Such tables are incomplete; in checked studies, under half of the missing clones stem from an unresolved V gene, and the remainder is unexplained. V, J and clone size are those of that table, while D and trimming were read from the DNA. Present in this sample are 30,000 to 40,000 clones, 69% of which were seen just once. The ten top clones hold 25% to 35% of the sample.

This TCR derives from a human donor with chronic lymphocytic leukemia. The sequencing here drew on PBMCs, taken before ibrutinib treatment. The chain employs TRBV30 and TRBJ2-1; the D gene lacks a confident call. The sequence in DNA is TGTGCCTGGAGTGTAATGGGTAATGAGCAGTTCTTC. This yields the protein CAWSVMGNEQFF. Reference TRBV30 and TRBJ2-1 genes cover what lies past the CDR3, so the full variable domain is SQTIHQWPATLVQPVGSPLSLECTVEGTSNPNLYWYRQAAGRGLQLLFYSVGIGQISSEVPQNLSASRPQDRQFILSSKKLLLSDSGFYLCAWSVMGNEQFFGPGTRLTVL.